The 30 T cell receptor beta chains reported below all come from one sample, sequenced in a study of naive CD8 T cells in extremely preterm neonates. Preterm samples came from extremely preterm deliveries at about 22-28 weeks. Study results and caveats: Compared with older groups, preterm CDR3s were shorter, with fewer N additions and less trimming.

Clones were read by immunoSEQ multiplex PCR, and TCRdb kept only the in-frame ones, dropping some. The repertoire holds more than 20,000 clones, around 88% seen once, with roughly 0.9% in the top ten. No antigens are known for them. Specimen: naive CD8+ T cells from cord blood. The receptor source for this set is a boy who was born preterm.

This chain joins TRBV30 and TRBJ2-2, with 15 bases fitting TRBD2. Germline V gene sequence: CDR1 GTSNPN, CDR2 SVGIG (reference sequence). The V and J ends lost 2 bases and 4 bases, in that order; junction bases with no gene match: 8. CDR3 length equals 18 residues. The CDR3: CAWSTGLAGGPGTGELFF. The CDR3 bases are TGTGCCTGGAGTACTGGACTAGCGGGGGGGCCAGGCACCGGGGAGCTGTTTTTT.

The chain combines TRBV13 with TRBJ1-1; D is possibly TRBD1 (6 bases). V was cut by 3 bases and J by 3 bases, with 8 bases left in between. Germline CDR1 is PRHDT and CDR2 is FYEKMQ (reference sequence). This CDR3 is built from 13 residues. The DNA of the CDR3 is TGTGCCAGCAGCTTCCCAGGGGACACTGAAGCTTTCTTT. It specifies CASSFPGDTEAFF. The full variable domain, its missing parts supplied by reference TRBV13 and TRBJ1-1, is AAGVIQSPRHLIKEKRETATLKCYPIPRHDTVYWYQQGPGQDPQFLISFYEKMQSDKGSIPDRFSAQQFSDYHSELNMSSLELGDSALYFCASSFPGDTEAFFGQGTRLTVV.

A remark on this clone: The sample holds other DNA sequences that translate to the same CDR3. The chain uses TRBV4-1 and TRBJ1-5; the D gene is possibly TRBD1 (5 bases). This CDR3 is built from 14 residues. The V gene lost 0 bases and the J gene lost 2 bases, with 5 bases spanning the gap. Per germline, CDR1 MGHRA and CDR2 YSYEKL. As DNA, the CDR3 is TGCGCCAGCAGCCAAGAGGGGGGCAATCAGCCCCAGCATTTT. As protein: CASSQEGGNQPQHF.

The sample holds a few counts of this clone. The CDR3 DNA follows: TGTGCCAGCAGCAAATCCTATTGGCAGCCCCAGCATTTT. Protein product: CASSKSYWQPQHF. V gene TRBV21-1 combines with J gene TRBJ1-5. TRBV21-1 is a listed pseudogene. This CDR3 is built from 13 residues.

Comments on this clone: The identical CDR3 is also encoded by other nucleotide sequences in the sample. The genes are TRBV7-2 and TRBJ2-3; 7 bases match TRBD2. The CDR3 extends over 14 amino acids. Per the germline V gene, CDR1 is SGHTA and CDR2 is FQGNSA. Trimming removed 2 bases from V and 1 base from J; junction bases left unmatched: 0. The CDR3 DNA reads TGTGCCAGCAGCTTAACTAGCGGCACAGATACGCAGTATTTT. Translated: CASSLTSGTDTQYF.

This clone was seen more than once but under ten times. V usage is TRBV9 and J usage is TRBJ1-1, with 7 positions matching TRBD1. V was clipped by 3 bases and J by 4 bases; unmatched bases: 0. Germline values: CDR1 SGDLS, CDR2 YYNGEE. The CDR3 has 12 residues. Written as DNA, the CDR3 is TGTGCCAGCAGCGACAGGGGCACTGAAGCTTTCTTT. This sequence encodes CASSDRGTEAFF.

This rearrangement joins TRBV21-1 to TRBJ2-3; the D segment call TRBD1 is taken from the table without a DNA check. TRBV21-1 constitutes a pseudogene. This CDR3 comprises 11 residues. CDR3 nucleotide sequence: TGTGCCAGCAGCAAAGGGGGCACGCAGTATTTT. Its protein product is CASSKGGTQYF.

With regard to this clone: This specimen includes other DNA sequences encoding the same CDR3. J is TRBJ2-1 and V is TRBV5-1; D is uncertain. The ends were cut back, 0 bases at V and 0 bases at J, with 4 bases in the middle. CDR3 length equals 14 residues. The germline gives CDR1 SGHRS, CDR2 YFSETQ. The CDR3 sequence is CASSLAGSYNEQFF. The CDR3 nucleotides read TGCGCCAGCAGCTTGGCGGGCTCCTACAATGAGCAGTTCTTC.

On this clone: Other DNA sequences from this sample encode an identical CDR3 as well. The rearrangement links TRBV19 to TRBJ1-2; 10 bases match TRBD1. Germline V gene data show CDR1 as LNHDA and CDR2 as SQIVND (reference sequence). Trimming removed 1 base from V and 4 bases from J; junction bases left unmatched: 0. The CDR3 covers 14 residues. DNA of the CDR3: TGTGCCAGTAGTATAGGGACAGGGGGCTATGGCTACACCTTC. It specifies CASSIGTGGYGYTF.

This sequence joins TRBV27 and TRBJ1-3; D call uncertain. This CDR3 region has 13 residues. CDR1 and CDR2 from the germline V gene are MNHEY and SMNVEV (reference sequence). Trimming cost V 4 bases and J 0 bases, with 4 bases left between them. The CDR3 here is CASSYSSGNTIYF. The CDR3 bases are TGTGCCAGCAGTTACAGCTCTGGAAACACCATATATTTT.

This clone was recorded only once. The gene calls are TRBV19 and TRBJ1-5, with TRBD1 as a possible D gene (6 bases). The CDR3 totals 12 residues. The V end lost 3 bases, the J end lost 7 bases, and 7 bases lay between the germline ends. The germline gives CDR1 LNHDA, CDR2 SQIVND (reference sequence). CDR3 region: CASSMGGQPQHF. CDR3 nucleotide sequence: TGTGCCAGTAGTATGGGGGGCCAGCCCCAGCATTTT.

This rearrangement joins TRBV6-5 to TRBJ2-1; D gene unclear. Germline CDR1 is MNHEY and CDR2 is SVGAGI. The V end was cut by 5 bases, the J end by 0 bases, with 8 bases between. The CDR3 is made up of 14 amino acids. The CDR3 region is CASSPHLSYNEQFF. CDR3 in DNA: TGTGCCAGCAGTCCTCATCTCTCCTACAATGAGCAGTTCTTC.

This clone was recorded a few times. The rearrangement joins TRBV9 to TRBJ1-6; 7 nucleotides match TRBD1. J was trimmed by 9 bases and V by 3 bases; bases with no gene match: 0. The CDR3 has 12 amino acids. Germline V gives CDR1 SGDLS, CDR2 YYNGEE. DNA for the CDR3: TGTGCCAGCAGCGGACAGGGTTCACCCCTCCACTTT. Translating it yields CASSGQGSPLHF.

The CDR3 here is CASSVGGVADTQYF. The DNA of the CDR3 is TGTGCCAGCAGCGTAGGGGGGGTGGCAGATACGCAGTATTTT. V gene TRBV9 combines with J gene TRBJ2-3, with D perhaps matching TRBD2 (6 bases). V lost 0 bases, J lost 4 bases, and 9 bases lay in between. The germline CDR1 and CDR2 sequences are SGDLS and YYNGEE. This CDR3 spans 14 amino acids.

In this sample, this clone turned up once. This sequence joins TRBV19 and TRBJ2-7; 7 bases are a match to TRBD2. Losses at the gene ends were 4 bases for V and 6 bases for J; bases not matched to a gene: 0. Germline lookup yields CDR1 LNHDA and CDR2 SQIVND (reference sequence). This CDR3 is built from 11 residues. The CDR3 bases are TGTGCCAGTAGTACTAGCGGCGAGCAGTACTTC. Protein: CASSTSGEQYF.

Regarding this clone: The sample holds other DNA sequences that translate to the same CDR3. The chain joins TRBV4-1 to TRBJ1-1; no clear D gene. The CDR3 runs to 12 residues. V lost 3 bases and J 0 bases, leaving 2 bases between the germline ends. Germline lookup yields CDR1 MGHRA and CDR2 YSYEKL. Written as DNA, the CDR3 is TGCGCCAGCAGCCATATGAACACTGAAGCTTTCTTT. This gives the protein CASSHMNTEAFF.

The chain joins TRBV21-1 to TRBJ1-5. TRBV21-1 is classified as a pseudogene. The CDR3 has 17 amino acids. The CDR3 bases are TGTGCCAGCAGCAAAGGAAGTTTTATGTGTAGCAATCAGCCCCAGCATTTT. It yields the protein CASSKGSFMCSNQPQHF.

The chain links TRBV19 to TRBJ1-2, with 10 bases lining up with TRBD1. Germline V gene lookup returns CDR1 LNHDA and CDR2 SQIVND (reference sequence). The CDR3 sequence is 12 residues long. Trimming removed 3 bases from V and 8 bases from J; junction bases left unmatched: 0. The CDR3 DNA reads TGTGCCAGTAGTATGACAGGGGGCGGCTACACCTTC. The encoded protein is CASSMTGGGYTF.

The table lists this clone with a count of one. V usage is TRBV19 and J usage is TRBJ2-7; D possibly corresponds to TRBD1 (6 bases). Germline CDR1 and CDR2: LNHDA and SQIVND (reference sequence). CDR3 length: 12 residues. Deletions cut 5 bases from V and 5 bases from J, with 10 bases between. The CDR3 region has the DNA TGTGCCAGTAGTTCGGCAGGGGACGAGCAGTACTTC. As protein: CASSSAGDEQYF.

The CDR3 nucleotides read TGCAGCGTTGTTTCGGCTTCTCCTCAAGAGACCCAGTACTTC. It translates to CSVVSASPQETQYF. The chain carries TRBV29-1 and TRBJ2-5; D remains ambiguous. V lost 4 bases and J 2 bases, leaving 14 bases between the germline ends. The germline gives CDR1 SQVTM, CDR2 ANQGSEA. This CDR3 has 14 residues.

V is TRBV10-3 and J is TRBJ1-1; the D is unclear. Per the germline V gene, CDR1 is ENHRY and CDR2 is SYGVKD. This CDR3 contains 14 residues. Trimming shortened V by 1 base and J by 1 base, and 7 bases separated the two germline ends. The CDR3 is CAISEWEQNTEAFF. CDR3 in DNA: TGTGCCATCAGTGAGTGGGAGCAGAACACTGAAGCTTTCTTT.

This clone was seen just once. V usage is TRBV6-5 and J usage is TRBJ1-5; 7 bases match TRBD1. Germline lookup yields CDR1 MNHEY and CDR2 SVGAGI. With 5 bases clipped from V and 2 bases from J, the junction kept 0 bases outside the gene matches. There are 13 residues in the CDR3. The CDR3 bases are TGTGCCAGCAGTACAGGGGGCAATCAGCCCCAGCATTTT. Its translation is CASSTGGNQPQHF.

The chain couples TRBV12-5 to TRBJ1-3; D not resolved. Germline V lookup: CDR1 LGHNT, CDR2 FRNRAP. The CDR3 loop spans 15 amino acids. Trimming took off 0 bases at V and 0 bases at J, with 6 bases between the two ends. CDR3 in DNA: TGTGCTAGTGGTTTGGTACTCAGCTCTGGAAACACCATATATTTT. Its translation: CASGLVLSSGNTIYF.

This clone was seen a single time. The rearrangement joins TRBV9 to TRBJ1-5; TRBD1 agrees at 8 bases. CDR1 SGDLS and CDR2 YYNGEE come from the germline V gene. J was trimmed by 1 base and V by 4 bases; bases with no gene match: 4. The CDR3 extends over 15 amino acids. CDR3 nucleotides: TGTGCCAGCAGCCAGGGGGCCGGAAGCAATCAGCCCCAGCATTTT. It is translated as CASSQGAGSNQPQHF.

The J gene is TRBJ2-6, the V gene TRBV7-3, with 7 nucleotides matching TRBD1. Germline-derived CDR1 and CDR2 are SGHTA and FQGTGA. CDR3 length equals 15 residues. J lost 2 bases, V lost 5 bases, and 3 bases had no gene match. This chain's CDR3 is CASSRGQAGANVLTF. DNA of the CDR3: TGTGCCAGCAGCCGCGGACAGGCTGGGGCCAACGTCCTGACTTTC.

The chain carries TRBV11-2 and TRBJ1-2; D may be TRBD1 (6 bases). The CDR3 loop spans 13 amino acids. Germline V gene lookup returns CDR1 SGHAT and CDR2 FQNNGV. V gave up 2 bases and J gave up 3 bases, with 7 bases separating them. CDR3 sequence (DNA): TGTGCCAGCAGCTTATACAGGGACTATGGCTACACCTTC. Its translation: CASSLYRDYGYTF.

V and J are TRBV19 and TRBJ2-7; 9 nucleotides line up with TRBD1. The CDR3 consists of 13 residues. Germline V gene data show CDR1 as LNHDA and CDR2 as SQIVND (reference sequence). After removal of 6 bases from V and 2 bases from J, the junction contained 2 bases not matched to a gene. CDR3 coding DNA: TGTGCCAGTAGGAGACAGGGGGCCTACGAGCAGTACTTC. Protein product: CASRRQGAYEQYF.

The chain joins TRBV5-1 to TRBJ1-5; 8 positions agree with TRBD1. The CDR3 totals 15 residues. The germline V gene encodes CDR1 SGHRS and CDR2 YFSETQ. The J segment lost 2 bases and the V segment lost 0 bases, leaving 1 base of the junction unmatched. CDR3 region: CASSLAGGGNQPQHF. Written as DNA, the CDR3 is TGCGCCAGCAGCTTGGCAGGGGGCGGCAATCAGCCCCAGCATTTT.

This clone was observed a handful of times. The rearrangement joins TRBV10-1 to TRBJ1-2; the D is unclear. The CDR3 has 11 amino acids. CDR1 is WNHNN and CDR2 is SYGVQD in the germline V gene (reference sequence). Trimming left V 3 bases short and J 2 bases short, with 1 base between. CDR3 nucleotides: TGCGCCAGCAGTGAAAACTATGGCTACACCTTC. It translates to CASSENYGYTF.

CDR3 in amino acids: CARDRVNTEAFF. The CDR3 region has the DNA TGTGCCAGGGACAGGGTGAACACTGAAGCTTTCTTT. V gene TRBV5-4 combines with J gene TRBJ1-1, with 8 bases that match TRBD1. This CDR3 spans 12 amino acids. Per germline, CDR1 SGHNT and CDR2 YYREEE (reference sequence). J lost 0 bases, V lost 8 bases, and 0 bases had no gene match.